The clone carrying this T cell receptor (beta chain) was detected many times. Antigen: not known. This sample was included in a study of T cell repertoires in cytomegalovirus infection. As for the study in general: TCR beta signatures that were public indicated CMV infection and matching HLA type.

Overall study results and limits: The ex vivo response showed dominance by HLA-C-restricted CMV-specific TCR beta clonotypes. Identification of carriers of CMV plus the relevant HLA was performed using cumulative public TCR beta family frequency.

The V end was cut by 2 bases, the J end by 0 bases, with 29 bases between. This CDR3 has 22 amino acids. Germline loops: CDR1 SGHVS, CDR2 FNYEAQ. TCRdb recomputed calls from the reads with MiXCR, one row per CDR3 protein. Of about 330,000 distinct CDR3 sequences in the sample, over 7.5% are singletons; the top ten hold 3.5% to 4.5%. The rearrangement links TRBV7-6 to TRBJ2-1; tentatively, D is TRBD2 (6 bases). The specimen sequenced was PBMCs. This TCR derives from a human donor in good health (CMV status not recorded). Some clones in this sample may be carry-over from other donors' samples. The DNA of the CDR3 is TGTGCCAGCAGCTTACCAAAATTGGAACCCCGGGACTTACCTTCCTCCTACAATGAGCAGTTCTTC. Translation: CASSLPKLEPRDLPSSYNEQFF.